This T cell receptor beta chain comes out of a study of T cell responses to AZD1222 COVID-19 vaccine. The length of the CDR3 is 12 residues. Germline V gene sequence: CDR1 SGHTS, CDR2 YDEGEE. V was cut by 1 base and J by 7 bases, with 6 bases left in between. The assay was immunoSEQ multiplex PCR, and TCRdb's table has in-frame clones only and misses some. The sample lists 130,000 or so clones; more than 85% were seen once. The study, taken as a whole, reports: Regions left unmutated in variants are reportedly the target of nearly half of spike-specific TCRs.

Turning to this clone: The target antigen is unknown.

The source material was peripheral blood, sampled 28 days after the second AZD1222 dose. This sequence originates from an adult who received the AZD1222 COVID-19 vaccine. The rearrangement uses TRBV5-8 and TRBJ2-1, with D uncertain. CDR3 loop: CASSLYENEQFF. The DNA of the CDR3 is TGTGCCAGCAGCTTGTACGAGAATGAGCAGTTCTTC.